The 3 T cell receptor beta chains below come from one sample, sequenced in a study of T cell changes during pregnancy in multiple sclerosis. Assay used: immunoSEQ multiplex PCR; TCRdb lists only in-frame clones, some missing. The sample consists of around 72,000 clones, over 85% of them appearing once. The sequences come from peripheral blood, collected in the second trimester of pregnancy. The receptor source for this set is a female donor in good health, enrolled as a control in a pregnancy study.

The chain combines TRBV27 with TRBJ2-5; D gene ambiguous. In germline, CDR1 is MNHEY, CDR2 SMNVEV (reference sequence). The CDR3 spans 14 residues. The V end was cut by 3 bases, the J end by 2 bases, with 10 bases between. The CDR3 nucleotides are TGTGCCAGCAGTTTCACCCCCGGGCAAGAGACCCAGTACTTC. Amino acid sequence: CASSFTPGQETQYF.

The V and J genes are TRBV10-3 and TRBJ2-4; 11 nucleotides line up with TRBD2. The CDR3 covers 17 residues. Germline lookup yields CDR1 ENHRY and CDR2 SYGVKD. V was clipped by 6 bases and J by 5 bases; unmatched bases: 12. CDR3 sequence: CAISTLLAGGLENIQYF. The CDR3 region has the DNA TGTGCCATCAGCACCCTATTAGCGGGGGGGTTGGAAAACATTCAGTACTTC.

The genes are TRBV4-3 and TRBJ2-2; perhaps TRBD2 as D (5 bases). Germline V CDR1 and CDR2: LGHNA, YSLEER. CDR3 size: 16 residues. V gave up 0 bases and J gave up 0 bases, with 8 bases separating them. CDR3 in DNA: TGCGCCAGCAGCCAAGAGGTGGACTCGAACACCGGGGAGCTGTTTTTT. Translation gives CASSQEVDSNTGELFF.